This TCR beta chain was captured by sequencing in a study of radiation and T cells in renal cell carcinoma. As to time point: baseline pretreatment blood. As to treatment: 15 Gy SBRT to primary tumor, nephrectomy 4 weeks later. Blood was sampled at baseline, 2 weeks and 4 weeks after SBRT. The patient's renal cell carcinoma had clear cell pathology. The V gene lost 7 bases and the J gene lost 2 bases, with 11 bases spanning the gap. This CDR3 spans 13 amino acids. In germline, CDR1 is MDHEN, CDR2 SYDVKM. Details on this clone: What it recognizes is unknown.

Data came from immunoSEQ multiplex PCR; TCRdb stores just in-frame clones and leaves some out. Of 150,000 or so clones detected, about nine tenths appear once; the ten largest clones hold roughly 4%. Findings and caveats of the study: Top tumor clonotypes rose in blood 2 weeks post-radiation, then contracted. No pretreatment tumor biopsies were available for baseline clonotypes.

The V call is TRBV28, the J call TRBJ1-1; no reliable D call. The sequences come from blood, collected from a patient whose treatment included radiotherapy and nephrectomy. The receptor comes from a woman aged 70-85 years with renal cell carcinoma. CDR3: CASTTSINTEAFF. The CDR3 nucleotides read TGTGCCAGCACCACCTCTATCAACACTGAAGCTTTCTTT.